This TCR beta chain was recorded in a study of beta chain features in type 1 diabetes. Expressed TCRB transcripts were sequenced because the entire RNA isolate underwent reverse transcription. The protocol was immunoSEQ multiplex PCR, while the TCRdb copy is restricted to in-frame clones and leaves out a portion. The table lists about 230,000 clones, roughly 9.6% of them singletons. The study, taken as a whole, reports: Using cDNA template may skew counts toward highly expressing activated cells. For patients, the naive, central memory and Treg TCRB repertoires appeared more alike than for healthy donors.

After removal of 3 bases from V and 2 bases from J, the junction contained 4 bases not matched to a gene. Germline-derived CDR1 and CDR2 are SEHNR and FQNEAQ (reference sequence). The CDR3 is made up of 16 amino acids. This clone has only a few counts. The antigen remains unidentified. The authors took one heparinised blood draw, averaging roughly 100 mL, from each donor. Input material: naive CD4+ T cells from blood. This TCR was recovered from a woman aged 18-30 years in good health. The chain employs TRBV7-9 and TRBJ2-7; 13 nucleotides align to TRBD2. CDR3 sequence: CASSLGLAGITYEQYF. The CDR3 nucleotides read TGTGCCAGCAGCTTGGGACTAGCGGGGATTACCTACGAGCAGTACTTC.